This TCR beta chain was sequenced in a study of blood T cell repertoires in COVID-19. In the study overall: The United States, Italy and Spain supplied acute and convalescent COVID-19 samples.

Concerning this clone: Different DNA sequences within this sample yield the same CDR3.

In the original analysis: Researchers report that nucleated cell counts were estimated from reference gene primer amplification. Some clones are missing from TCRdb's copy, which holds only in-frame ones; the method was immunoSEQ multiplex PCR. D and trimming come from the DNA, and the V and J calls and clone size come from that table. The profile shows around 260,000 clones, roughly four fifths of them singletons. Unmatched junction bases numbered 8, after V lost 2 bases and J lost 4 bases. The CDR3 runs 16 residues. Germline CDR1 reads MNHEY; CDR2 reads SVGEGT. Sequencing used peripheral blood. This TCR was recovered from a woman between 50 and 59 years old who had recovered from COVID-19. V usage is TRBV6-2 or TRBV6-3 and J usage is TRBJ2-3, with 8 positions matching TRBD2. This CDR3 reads CASSYGPGGPADTQYF. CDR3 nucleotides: TGTGCCAGCAGTTACGGACCGGGGGGGCCGGCAGATACGCAGTATTTT.